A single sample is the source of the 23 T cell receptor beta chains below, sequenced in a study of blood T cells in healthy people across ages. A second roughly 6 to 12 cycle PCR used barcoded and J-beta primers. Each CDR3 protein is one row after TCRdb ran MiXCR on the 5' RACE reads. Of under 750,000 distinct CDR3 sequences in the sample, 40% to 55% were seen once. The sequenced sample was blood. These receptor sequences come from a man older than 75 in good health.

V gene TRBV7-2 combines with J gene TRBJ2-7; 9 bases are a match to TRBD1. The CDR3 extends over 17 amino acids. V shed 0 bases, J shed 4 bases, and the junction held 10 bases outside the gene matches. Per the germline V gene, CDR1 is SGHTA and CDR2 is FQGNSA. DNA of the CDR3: TGTGCCAGCAGCTTAGCGCATCTCGGGACAGGGTTATACGAGCAGTACTTC. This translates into CASSLAHLGTGLYEQYF.

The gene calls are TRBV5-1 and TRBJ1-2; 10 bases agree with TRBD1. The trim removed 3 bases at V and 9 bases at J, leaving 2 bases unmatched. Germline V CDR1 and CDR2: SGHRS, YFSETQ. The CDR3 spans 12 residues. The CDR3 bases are TGCGCCAGCAGCTGGGACAGGGGAAGCTACACCTTC. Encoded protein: CASSWDRGSYTF.

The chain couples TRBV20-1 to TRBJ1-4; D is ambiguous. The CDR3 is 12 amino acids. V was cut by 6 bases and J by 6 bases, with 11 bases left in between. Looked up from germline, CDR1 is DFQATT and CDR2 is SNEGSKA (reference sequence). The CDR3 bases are TGCAGTGCACCAGCTTGGGATGAAAAACTGTTTTTT. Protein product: CSAPAWDEKLFF.

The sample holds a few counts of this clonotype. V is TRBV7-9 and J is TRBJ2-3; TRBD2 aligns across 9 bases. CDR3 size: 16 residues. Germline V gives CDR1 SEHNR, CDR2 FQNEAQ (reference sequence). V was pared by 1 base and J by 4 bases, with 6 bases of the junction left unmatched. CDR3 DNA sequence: TGTGCCAGCAGCTTAGTAGCGGGAGTGGGATCAGATACGCAGTATTTT. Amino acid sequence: CASSLVAGVGSDTQYF. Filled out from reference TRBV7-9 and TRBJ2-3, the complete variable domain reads DTGVSQNPRHKITKRGQNVTFRCDPISEHNRLYWYRQTLGQGPEFLTYFQNEAQLEKSRLLSDRFSAERPKGSFSTLEIQRTEQGDSAMYLCASSLVAGVGSDTQYFGPGTRLTVL.

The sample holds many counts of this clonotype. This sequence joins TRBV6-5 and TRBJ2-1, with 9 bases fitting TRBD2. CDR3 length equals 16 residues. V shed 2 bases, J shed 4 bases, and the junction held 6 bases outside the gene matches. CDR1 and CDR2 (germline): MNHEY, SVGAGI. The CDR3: CASSYRASGAYNEQFF. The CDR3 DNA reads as TGTGCCAGCAGTTACCGCGCTAGCGGGGCGTACAATGAGCAGTTCTTC.

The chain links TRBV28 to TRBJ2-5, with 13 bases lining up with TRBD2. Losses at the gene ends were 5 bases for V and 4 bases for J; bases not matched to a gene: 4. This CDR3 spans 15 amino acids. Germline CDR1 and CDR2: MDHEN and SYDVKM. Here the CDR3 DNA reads TGTGCCAGCAGTAAGGGACTAGCGGGAAGAGAGACCCAGTACTTC. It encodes CASSKGLAGRETQYF.

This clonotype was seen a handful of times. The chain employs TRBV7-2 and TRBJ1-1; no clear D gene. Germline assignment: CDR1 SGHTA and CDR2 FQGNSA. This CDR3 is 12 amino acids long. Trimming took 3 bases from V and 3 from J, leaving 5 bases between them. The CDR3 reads CASSLGYTEAFF. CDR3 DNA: TGTGCCAGCAGCTTGGGGTACACTGAAGCTTTCTTT.

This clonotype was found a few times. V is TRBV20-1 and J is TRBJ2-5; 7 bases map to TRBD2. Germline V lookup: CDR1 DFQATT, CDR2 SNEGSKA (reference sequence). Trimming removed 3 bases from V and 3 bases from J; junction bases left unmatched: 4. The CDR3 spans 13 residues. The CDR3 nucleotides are TGCAGTGCTAGGCCTAGCGGAGAAGAGACCCAGTACTTC. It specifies CSARPSGEETQYF.

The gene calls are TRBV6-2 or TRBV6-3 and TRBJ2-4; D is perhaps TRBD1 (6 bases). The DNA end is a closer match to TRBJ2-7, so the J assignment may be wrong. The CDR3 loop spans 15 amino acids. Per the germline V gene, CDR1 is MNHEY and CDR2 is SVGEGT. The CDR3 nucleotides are TGTGCCAGCAGCCTCGCAGGGGTTAAAGTCTACGAGCAGTACTTC. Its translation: CASSLAGVKVYEQYF.

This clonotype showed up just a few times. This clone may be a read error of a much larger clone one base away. The CDR3 bases are TGTGCCAGCAGTGACAGGGAGGGGACCTATGGCTACACCTTC. It encodes CASSDREGTYGYTF. The chain carries TRBV6-5 and TRBJ1-2, with 7 positions matching TRBD1. Germline CDR1 MNHEY, CDR2 SVGAGI. There are 14 residues in the CDR3. V gave up 5 bases and J gave up 4 bases; unmatched junction bases: 7.

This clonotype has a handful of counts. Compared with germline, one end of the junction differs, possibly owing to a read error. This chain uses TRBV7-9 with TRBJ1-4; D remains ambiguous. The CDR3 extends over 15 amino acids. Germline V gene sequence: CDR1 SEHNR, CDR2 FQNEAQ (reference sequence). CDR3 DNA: TGTGCCAGCACCTTAGCTTCCCAAGAGAATGAAAAACTGTTTTTT. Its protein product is CASTLASQENEKLFF.

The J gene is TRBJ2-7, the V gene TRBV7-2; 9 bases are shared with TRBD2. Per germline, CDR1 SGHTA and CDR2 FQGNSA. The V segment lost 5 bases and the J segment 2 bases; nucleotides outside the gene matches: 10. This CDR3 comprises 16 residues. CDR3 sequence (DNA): TGTGCCAGCAGCGGTAGAGCGGGAGGAAGGGCCTACGAGCAGTACTTC. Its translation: CASSGRAGGRAYEQYF.

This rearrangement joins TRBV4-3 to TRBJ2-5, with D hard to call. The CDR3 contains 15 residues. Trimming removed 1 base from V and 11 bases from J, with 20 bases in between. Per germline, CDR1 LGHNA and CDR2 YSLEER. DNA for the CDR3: TGCGCCAGCAGCCAAGCAATCGTCCGCGCCGGTGGGCAGTACTTC. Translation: CASSQAIVRAGGQYF.

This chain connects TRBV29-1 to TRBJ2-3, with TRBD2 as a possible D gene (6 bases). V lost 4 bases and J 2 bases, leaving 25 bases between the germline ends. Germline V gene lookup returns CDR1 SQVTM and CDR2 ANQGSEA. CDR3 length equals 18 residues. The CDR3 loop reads CSVGVVRGSPLDTDTQYF. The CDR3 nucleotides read TGCAGCGTTGGTGTGGTGCGGGGAAGCCCCCTCGACACAGATACGCAGTATTTT.

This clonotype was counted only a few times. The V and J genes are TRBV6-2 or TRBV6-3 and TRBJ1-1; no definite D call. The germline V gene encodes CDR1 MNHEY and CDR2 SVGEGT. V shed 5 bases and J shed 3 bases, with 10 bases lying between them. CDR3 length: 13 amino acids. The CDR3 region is CASSNRGDTEAFF. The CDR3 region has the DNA TGTGCCAGCAGTAACCGGGGAGACACTGAAGCTTTCTTT.

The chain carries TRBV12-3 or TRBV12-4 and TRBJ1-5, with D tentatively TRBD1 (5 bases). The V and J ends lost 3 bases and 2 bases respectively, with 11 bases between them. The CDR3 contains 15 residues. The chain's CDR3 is CASSFNTGGNQPQHF. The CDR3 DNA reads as TGTGCCAGCAGTTTTAATACGGGGGGCAATCAGCCCCAGCATTTT.

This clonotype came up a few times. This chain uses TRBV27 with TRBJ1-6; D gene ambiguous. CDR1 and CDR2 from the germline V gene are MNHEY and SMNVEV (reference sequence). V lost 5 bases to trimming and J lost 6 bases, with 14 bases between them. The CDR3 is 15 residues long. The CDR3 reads CASSPGKGVNSPLHF. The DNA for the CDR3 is TGTGCCAGCAGTCCGGGCAAGGGAGTTAATTCACCCCTCCACTTT.

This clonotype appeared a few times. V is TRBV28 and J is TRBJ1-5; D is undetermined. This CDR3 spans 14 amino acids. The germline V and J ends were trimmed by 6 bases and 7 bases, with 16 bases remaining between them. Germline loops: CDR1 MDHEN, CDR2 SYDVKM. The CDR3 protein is CASSPAFGGQPQHF. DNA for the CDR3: TGTGCCAGCAGCCCAGCTTTTGGCGGACAGCCCCAGCATTTT.

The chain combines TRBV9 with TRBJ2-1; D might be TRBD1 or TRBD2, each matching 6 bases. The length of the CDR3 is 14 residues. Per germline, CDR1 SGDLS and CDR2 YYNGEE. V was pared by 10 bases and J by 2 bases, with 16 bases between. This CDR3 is CASARGAAYNEQFF. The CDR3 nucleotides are TGTGCCTCCGCTAGGGGGGCGGCCTACAATGAGCAGTTCTTC.

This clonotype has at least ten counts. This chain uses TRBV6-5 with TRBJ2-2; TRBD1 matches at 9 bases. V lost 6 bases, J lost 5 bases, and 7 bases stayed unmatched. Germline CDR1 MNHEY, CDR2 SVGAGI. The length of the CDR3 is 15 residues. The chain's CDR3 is CASRPPGTGTGELFF. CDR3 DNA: TGTGCCAGCAGGCCTCCCGGGACAGGGACCGGGGAGCTGTTTTTT.

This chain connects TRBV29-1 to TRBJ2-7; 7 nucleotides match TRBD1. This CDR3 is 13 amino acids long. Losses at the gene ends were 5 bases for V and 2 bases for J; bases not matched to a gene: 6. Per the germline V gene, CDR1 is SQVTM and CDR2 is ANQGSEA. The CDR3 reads CSVRGRGTYEQYF. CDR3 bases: TGCAGCGTTCGGGGCAGGGGGACCTACGAGCAGTACTTC.

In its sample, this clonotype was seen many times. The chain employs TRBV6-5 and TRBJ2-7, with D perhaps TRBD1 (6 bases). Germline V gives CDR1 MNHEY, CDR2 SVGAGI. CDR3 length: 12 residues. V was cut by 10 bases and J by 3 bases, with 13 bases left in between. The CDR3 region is CATTGTLYEQYF. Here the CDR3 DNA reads TGTGCCACCACAGGGACCCTCTACGAGCAGTACTTC.

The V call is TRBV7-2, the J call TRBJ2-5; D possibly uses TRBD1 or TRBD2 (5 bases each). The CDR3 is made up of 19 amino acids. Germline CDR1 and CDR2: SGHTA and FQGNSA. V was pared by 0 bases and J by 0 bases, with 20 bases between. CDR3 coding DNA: TGTGCCAGCAGCTTAGCCGACTGGGGACGGCTACAGTACCAAGAGACCCAGTACTTC. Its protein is CASSLADWGRLQYQETQYF. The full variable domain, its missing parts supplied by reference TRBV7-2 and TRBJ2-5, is GAGVSQSPSNKVTEKGKDVELRCDPISGHTALYWYRQSLGQGLEFLIYFQGNSAPDKSGLPSDRFSAERTGGSVSTLTIQRTQQEDSAVYLCASSLADWGRLQYQETQYFGPGTRLLVL.